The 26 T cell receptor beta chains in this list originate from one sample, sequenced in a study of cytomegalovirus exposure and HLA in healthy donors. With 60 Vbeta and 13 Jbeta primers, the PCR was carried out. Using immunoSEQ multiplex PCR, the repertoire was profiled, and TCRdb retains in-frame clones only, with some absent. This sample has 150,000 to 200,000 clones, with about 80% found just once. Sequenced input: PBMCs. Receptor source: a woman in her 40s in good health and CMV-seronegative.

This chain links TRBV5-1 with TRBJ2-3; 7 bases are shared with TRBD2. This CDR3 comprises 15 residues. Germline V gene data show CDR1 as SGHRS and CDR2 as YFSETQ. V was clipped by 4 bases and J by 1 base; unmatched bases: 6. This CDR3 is CASSPTSAGTDTQYF. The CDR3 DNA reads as TGCGCCAGCAGCCCTACTAGCGCCGGCACAGATACGCAGTATTTT. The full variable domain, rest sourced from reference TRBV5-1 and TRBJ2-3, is KAGVTQTPRYLIKTRGQQVTLSCSPISGHRSVSWYQQTPGQGLQFLFEYFSETQRNKGNFPGRFSGRQFSNSRSEMNVSTLELGDSALYLCASSPTSAGTDTQYFGPGTRLTVL.

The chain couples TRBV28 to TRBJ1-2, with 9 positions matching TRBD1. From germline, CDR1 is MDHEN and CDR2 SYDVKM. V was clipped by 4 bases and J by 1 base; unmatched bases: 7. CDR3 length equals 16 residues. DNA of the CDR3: TGTGCCAGCAGTTGCACAGGGGGCAGGGTTAACTATGGCTACACCTTC. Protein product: CASSCTGGRVNYGYTF.

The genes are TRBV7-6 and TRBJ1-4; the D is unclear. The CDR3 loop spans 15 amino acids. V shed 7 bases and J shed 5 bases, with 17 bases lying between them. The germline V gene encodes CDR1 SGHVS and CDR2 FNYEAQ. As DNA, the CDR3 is TGTGCCAGCACGCGCGGGTGGGGAGAGAATGAAAAACTGTTTTTT. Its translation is CASTRGWGENEKLFF. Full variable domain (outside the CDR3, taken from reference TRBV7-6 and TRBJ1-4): GAGVSQSPRYKVTKRGQDVALRCDPISGHVSLYWYRQALGQGPEFLTYFNYEAQQDKSGLPNDRFSAERPEGSISTLTIQRTEQRDSAMYRCASTRGWGENEKLFFGSGTQLSVL.

Written as DNA, the CDR3 is TGTGCCAGCAGTTTAGGGTCGGGGGTAGTCTACGAGCAGTACTTC. Its translation is CASSLGSGVVYEQYF. The chain joins TRBV28 to TRBJ2-7; possible D gene TRBD2, 6 bases. Trimming took off 2 bases at V and 3 bases at J, with 14 bases between the two ends. Germline lookup yields CDR1 MDHEN and CDR2 SYDVKM. This CDR3 is built from 15 residues.

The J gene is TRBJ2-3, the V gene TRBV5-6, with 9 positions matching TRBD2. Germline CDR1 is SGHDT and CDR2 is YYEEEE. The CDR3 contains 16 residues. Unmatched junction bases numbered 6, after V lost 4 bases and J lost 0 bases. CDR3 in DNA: TGTGCCAGCAGCCAACTAGCGGGCCCTAGCACAGATACGCAGTATTTT. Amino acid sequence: CASSQLAGPSTDTQYF.

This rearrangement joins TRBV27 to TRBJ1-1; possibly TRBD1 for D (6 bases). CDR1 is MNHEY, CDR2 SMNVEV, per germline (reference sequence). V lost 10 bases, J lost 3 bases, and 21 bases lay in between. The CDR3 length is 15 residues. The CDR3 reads CATKLGGASDTEAFF. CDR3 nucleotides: TGTGCCACCAAATTGGGGGGGGCGAGCGACACTGAAGCTTTCTTT.

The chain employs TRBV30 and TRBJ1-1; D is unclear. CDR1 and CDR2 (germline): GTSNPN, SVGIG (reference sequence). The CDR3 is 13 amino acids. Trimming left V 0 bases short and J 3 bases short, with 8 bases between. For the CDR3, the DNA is TGTGCCTGGAGTGTAATCGCGTACACTGAAGCTTTCTTT. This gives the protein CAWSVIAYTEAFF.

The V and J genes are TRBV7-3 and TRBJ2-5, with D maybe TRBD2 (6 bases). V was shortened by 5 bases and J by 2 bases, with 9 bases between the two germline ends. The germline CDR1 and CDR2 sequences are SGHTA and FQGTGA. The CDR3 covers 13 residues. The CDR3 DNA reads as TGTGCCAGCAGCCCCGGAGGGCAAGAGACCCAGTACTTC. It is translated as CASSPGGQETQYF.

CDR3 loop: CASSPQAGWYTEAFF. CDR3 nucleotide sequence: TGTGCCAGCAGTCCACAAGCGGGTTGGTACACTGAAGCTTTCTTT. The gene calls are TRBV28 and TRBJ1-1, with D uncertain. Trimming removed 5 bases from V and 3 bases from J, with 16 bases in between. This CDR3 is 15 amino acids long. Germline CDR1 and CDR2: MDHEN and SYDVKM. Combining the CDR3 with reference TRBV28 and TRBJ1-1 gives the whole variable domain DVKVTQSSRYLVKRTGEKVFLECVQDMDHENMFWYRQDPGLGLRLIYFSYDVKMKEKGDIPEGYSVSREKKERFSLILESASTNQTSMYLCASSPQAGWYTEAFFGQGTRLTVV.

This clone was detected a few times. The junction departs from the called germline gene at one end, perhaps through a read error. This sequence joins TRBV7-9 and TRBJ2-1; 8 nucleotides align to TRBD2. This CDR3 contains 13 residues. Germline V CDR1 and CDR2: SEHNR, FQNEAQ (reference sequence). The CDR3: CSSSFGGDNEQFF. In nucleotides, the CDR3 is TGTTCCAGCAGCTTCGGGGGGGACAATGAGCAGTTCTTC.

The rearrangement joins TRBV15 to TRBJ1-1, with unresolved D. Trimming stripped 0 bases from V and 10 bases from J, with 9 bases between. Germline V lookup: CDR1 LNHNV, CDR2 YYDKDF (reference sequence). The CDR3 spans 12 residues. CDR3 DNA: TGTGCCACCAGCAGAGACCGGAGAAGAGCTTTCTTT. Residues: CATSRDRRRAFF.

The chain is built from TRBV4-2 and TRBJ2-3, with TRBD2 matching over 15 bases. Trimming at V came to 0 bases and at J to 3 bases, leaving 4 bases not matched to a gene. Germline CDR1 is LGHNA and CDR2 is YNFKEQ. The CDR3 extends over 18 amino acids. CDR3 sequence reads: CASSQEGGTSGRTDTQYF. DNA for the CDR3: TGTGCCAGCAGCCAAGAGGGGGGGACTAGCGGGAGGACAGATACGCAGTATTTT.

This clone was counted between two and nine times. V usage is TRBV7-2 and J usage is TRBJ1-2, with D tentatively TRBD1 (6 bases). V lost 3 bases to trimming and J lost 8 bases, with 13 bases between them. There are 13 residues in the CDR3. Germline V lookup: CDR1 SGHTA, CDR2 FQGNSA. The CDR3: CASSFATGGGYTF. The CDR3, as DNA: TGTGCCAGCAGCTTTGCGACAGGCGGAGGCTACACCTTC.

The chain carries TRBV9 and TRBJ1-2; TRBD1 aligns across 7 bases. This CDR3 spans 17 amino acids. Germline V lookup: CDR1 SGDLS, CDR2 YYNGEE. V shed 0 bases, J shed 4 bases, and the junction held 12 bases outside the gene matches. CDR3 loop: CASSVVYMRGQGYGYTF. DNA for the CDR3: TGTGCCAGCAGCGTAGTATATATGAGGGGGCAGGGCTATGGCTACACCTTC.

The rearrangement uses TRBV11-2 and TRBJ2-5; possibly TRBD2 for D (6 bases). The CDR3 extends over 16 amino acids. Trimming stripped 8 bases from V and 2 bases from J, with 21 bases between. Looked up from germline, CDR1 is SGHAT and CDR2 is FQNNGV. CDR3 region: CASRTWGRTLQETQYF. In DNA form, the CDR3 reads TGTGCCAGCCGAACTTGGGGGAGGACTCTACAAGAGACCCAGTACTTC.

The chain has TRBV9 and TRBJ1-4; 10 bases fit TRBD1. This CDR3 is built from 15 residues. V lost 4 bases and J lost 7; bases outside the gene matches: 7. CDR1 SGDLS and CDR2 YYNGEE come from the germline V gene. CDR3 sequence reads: CASSFRDRGFEKLFF. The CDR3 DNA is TGTGCCAGCAGCTTCCGGGACAGGGGTTTTGAAAAACTGTTTTTT.

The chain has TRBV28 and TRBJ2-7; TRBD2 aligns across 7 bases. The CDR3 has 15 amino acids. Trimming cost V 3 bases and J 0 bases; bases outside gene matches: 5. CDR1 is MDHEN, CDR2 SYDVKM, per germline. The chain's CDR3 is CASSLGGISSYEQYF. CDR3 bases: TGTGCCAGCAGTTTGGGGGGGATTAGCTCCTACGAGCAGTACTTC. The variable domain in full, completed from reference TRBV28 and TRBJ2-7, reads DVKVTQSSRYLVKRTGEKVFLECVQDMDHENMFWYRQDPGLGLRLIYFSYDVKMKEKGDIPEGYSVSREKKERFSLILESASTNQTSMYLCASSLGGISSYEQYFGPGTRLTVT.

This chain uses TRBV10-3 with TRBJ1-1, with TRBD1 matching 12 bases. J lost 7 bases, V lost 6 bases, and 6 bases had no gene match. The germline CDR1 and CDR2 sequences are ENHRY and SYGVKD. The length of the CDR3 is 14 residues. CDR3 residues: CAISRDRGLGEAFF. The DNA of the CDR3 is TGTGCCATCAGCCGGGACAGGGGGCTAGGTGAAGCTTTCTTT.

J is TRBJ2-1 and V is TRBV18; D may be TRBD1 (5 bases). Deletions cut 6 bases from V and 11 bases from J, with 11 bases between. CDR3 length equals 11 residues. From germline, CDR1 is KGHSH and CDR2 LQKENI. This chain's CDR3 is CASSSRDQQFF. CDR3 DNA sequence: TGTGCCAGCTCCTCCAGGGATCAGCAGTTCTTC.

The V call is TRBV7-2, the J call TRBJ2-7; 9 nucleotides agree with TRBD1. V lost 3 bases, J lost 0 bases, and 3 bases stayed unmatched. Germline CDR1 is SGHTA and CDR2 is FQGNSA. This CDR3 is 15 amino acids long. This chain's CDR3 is CASSFDRGSSYEQYF. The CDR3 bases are TGTGCCAGCAGCTTCGACAGGGGGAGCTCCTACGAGCAGTACTTC.

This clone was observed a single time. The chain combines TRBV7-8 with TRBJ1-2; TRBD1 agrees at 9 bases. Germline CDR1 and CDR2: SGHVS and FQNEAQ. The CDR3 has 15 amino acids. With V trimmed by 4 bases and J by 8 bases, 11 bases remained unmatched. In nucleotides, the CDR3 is TGTGCCAGCAGCTCGACAGGGGGGCTCCGGTACGGCTACACCTTC. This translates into CASSSTGGLRYGYTF.

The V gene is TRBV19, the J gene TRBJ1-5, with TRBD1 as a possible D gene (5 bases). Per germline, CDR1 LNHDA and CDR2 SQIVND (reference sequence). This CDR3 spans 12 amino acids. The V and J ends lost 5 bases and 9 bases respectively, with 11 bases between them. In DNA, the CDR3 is TGTGCCAGTAGTCTGGAAGGGGTGCCCCAGCATTTT. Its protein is CASSLEGVPQHF.

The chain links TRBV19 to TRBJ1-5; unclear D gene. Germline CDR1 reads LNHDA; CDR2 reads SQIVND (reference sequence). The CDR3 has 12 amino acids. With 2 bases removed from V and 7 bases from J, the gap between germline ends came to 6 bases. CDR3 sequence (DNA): TGTGCCAGTAGTATATTTGGCCAGCCCCAGCATTTT. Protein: CASSIFGQPQHF. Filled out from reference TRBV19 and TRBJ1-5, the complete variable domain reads DGGITQSPKYLFRKEGQNVTLSCEQNLNHDAMYWYRQDPGQGLRLIYYSQIVNDFQKGDIAEGYSVSREKKESFPLTVTSAQKNPTAFYLCASSIFGQPQHFGDGTRLSIL.

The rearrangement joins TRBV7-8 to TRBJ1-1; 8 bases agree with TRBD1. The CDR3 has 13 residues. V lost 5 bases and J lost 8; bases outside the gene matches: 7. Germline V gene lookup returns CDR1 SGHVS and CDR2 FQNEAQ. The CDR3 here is CASSPDREREAFF. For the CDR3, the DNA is TGTGCCAGCAGCCCGGACAGGGAAAGGGAAGCTTTCTTT.

For the CDR3, the DNA is TGTGCCAGCAGCTTAGGGGACAGGGAACGACAAGAGACCCAGTACTTC. It codes for CASSLGDRERQETQYF. The chain carries TRBV7-6 and TRBJ2-5; 9 nucleotides match TRBD1. CDR1 and CDR2 (germline): SGHVS, FNYEAQ. The CDR3 runs to 16 residues. After removal of 1 base from V and 2 bases from J, the junction contained 5 bases not matched to a gene.

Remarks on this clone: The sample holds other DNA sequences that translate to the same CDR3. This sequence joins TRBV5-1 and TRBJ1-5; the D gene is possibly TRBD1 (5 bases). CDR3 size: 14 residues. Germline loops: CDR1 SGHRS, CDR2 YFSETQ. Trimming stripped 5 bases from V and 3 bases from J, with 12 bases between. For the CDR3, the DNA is TGCGCCAGCAGTCTCGGGGGGTTCAATCAGCCCCAGCATTTT. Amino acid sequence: CASSLGGFNQPQHF. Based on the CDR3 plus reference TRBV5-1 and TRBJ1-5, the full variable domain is KAGVTQTPRYLIKTRGQQVTLSCSPISGHRSVSWYQQTPGQGLQFLFEYFSETQRNKGNFPGRFSGRQFSNSRSEMNVSTLELGDSALYLCASSLGGFNQPQHFGDGTRLSIL.